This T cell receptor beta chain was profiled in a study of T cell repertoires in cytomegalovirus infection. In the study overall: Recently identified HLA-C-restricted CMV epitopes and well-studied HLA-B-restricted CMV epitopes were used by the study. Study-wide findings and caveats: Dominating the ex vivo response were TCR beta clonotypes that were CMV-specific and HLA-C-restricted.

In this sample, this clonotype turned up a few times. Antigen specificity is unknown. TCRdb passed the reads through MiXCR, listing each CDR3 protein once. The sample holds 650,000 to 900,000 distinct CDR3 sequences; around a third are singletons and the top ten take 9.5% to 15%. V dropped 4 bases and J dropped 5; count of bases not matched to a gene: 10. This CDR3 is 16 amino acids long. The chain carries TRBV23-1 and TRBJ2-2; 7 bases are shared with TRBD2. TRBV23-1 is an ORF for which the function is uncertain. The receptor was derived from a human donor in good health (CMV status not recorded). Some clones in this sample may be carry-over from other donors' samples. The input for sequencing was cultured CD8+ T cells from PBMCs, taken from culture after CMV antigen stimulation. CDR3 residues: CASSPPRGTSTGELFF. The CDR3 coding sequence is TGCGCCAGCAGTCCCCCGCGGGGGACGTCAACCGGGGAGCTGTTTTTT.